Each of the 25 T cell receptor beta chains below was sequenced from the same sample in a study of early T cells in non-severe SARS-CoV-2 infection. TCRdb reprocessed the 5' RACE reads via MiXCR and lists one record per CDR3 protein. The sample lists over 55,000 distinct CDR3 sequences, over 7.5% seen once, with over 8.5% in the top ten. Specimen: whole blood. These receptors came from an adult who was a healthcare worker with PCR-confirmed SARS-CoV-2 infection or an uninfected control (not recorded which).

This clonotype was seen repeatedly, ten times or more. The chain has TRBV7-8 and TRBJ1-2; D is undetermined. The CDR3 has 14 residues. Between the trimmed V and J ends, which lost 5 bases and 8 bases, there was a span of 18 bases. Germline values: CDR1 SGHVS, CDR2 FQNEAQ. Written as DNA, the CDR3 is TGTGCCAGCAGCCTCACAGAGGAACACGCCGGCTACACCTTC. It yields the protein CASSLTEEHAGYTF.

This clonotype was seen at least ten times. The V and J genes are TRBV2 and TRBJ1-2; a possible D gene is TRBD1 (5 bases). The V and J ends lost 4 bases and 4 bases respectively, with 13 bases between them. The CDR3 covers 14 residues. Germline V gene sequence: CDR1 SNHLY, CDR2 FYNNEI. The CDR3 protein is CASSGGARGYGYTF. The CDR3 DNA follows: TGTGCCAGCAGTGGCGGGGCCCGCGGCTATGGCTACACCTTC. The variable domain in full, with the rest retrieved from reference TRBV2 and TRBJ1-2, is EPEVTQTPSHQVTQMGQEVILRCVPISNHLYFYWYRQILGQKVEFLVSFYNNEISEKSEIFDDQFSVERPDGSNFTLKIRSTKLEDSAMYFCASSGGARGYGYTFGSGTRLTVV.

This clonotype was recorded at least ten times. The V gene is TRBV19, the J gene TRBJ2-1; 7 bases match TRBD2. Trimming cost V 3 bases and J 4 bases; bases outside gene matches: 3. Germline CDR1 is LNHDA and CDR2 is SQIVND (reference sequence). This CDR3 region has 14 residues. This CDR3 reads CASSIQRGYNEQFF. CDR3 in DNA: TGTGCCAGTAGTATCCAGCGGGGTTACAATGAGCAGTTCTTC.

This clonotype was seen repeatedly, ten times or more. V gene TRBV4-2 combines with J gene TRBJ2-1; 11 bases match TRBD2. CDR1 and CDR2 from the germline V gene are LGHNA and YNFKEQ. V lost 0 bases to trimming and J lost 0 bases; unmatched junction nucleotides: 10. The CDR3 runs 20 residues. CDR3 loop: CASSQDSASGRLSSYNEQFF. CDR3 DNA sequence: TGTGCCAGCAGCCAAGATTCTGCTAGCGGGAGGCTCAGCTCCTACAATGAGCAGTTCTTC.

This clonotype was observed at least ten times. This CDR3 is CASSSQGTETQYF. CDR3 coding DNA: TGCGCCAGCAGCTCACAGGGAACAGAGACCCAGTACTTC. The chain links TRBV5-1 to TRBJ2-5; D is perhaps TRBD1 (6 bases). V was shortened by 3 bases and J by 4 bases, with 10 bases between the two germline ends. CDR3 length equals 13 residues. Germline CDR1 and CDR2: SGHRS and YFSETQ.

V usage is TRBV6-2 or TRBV6-3 and J usage is TRBJ2-2, with D possibly matching TRBD2 (5 bases). V lost 1 base, J lost 6 bases, and 9 bases lay in between. Germline CDR1 and CDR2: MNHEY and SVGEGT. The CDR3 covers 14 residues. CDR3 sequence reads: CASSYYGISGELFF. In DNA, the CDR3 is TGTGCCAGCAGTTACTACGGGATATCCGGGGAGCTGTTTTTT.

This clonotype was detected only a few times. The chain joins TRBV19 to TRBJ2-1, with 10 nucleotides matching TRBD1. This CDR3 spans 16 amino acids. The V segment lost 1 base and the J segment 6 bases; nucleotides outside the gene matches: 6. Germline V gives CDR1 LNHDA, CDR2 SQIVND (reference sequence). The CDR3 region is CASSIGGQGLSNEQFF. The CDR3, as DNA: TGTGCCAGTAGTATAGGGGGACAGGGGTTATCCAATGAGCAGTTCTTC.

The gene calls are TRBV10-3 and TRBJ2-2; 9 bases are a match to TRBD2. This CDR3 comprises 17 residues. V lost 0 bases, J lost 3 bases, and 5 bases stayed unmatched. Germline V gene lookup returns CDR1 ENHRY and CDR2 SYGVKD. The CDR3 nucleotides read TGTGCCATCAGTGAGTCGATAGCGGGAGCCTACACCGGGGAGCTGTTTTTT. Translated, it gives CAISESIAGAYTGELFF.

The sample holds many counts of this clonotype. The rearrangement uses TRBV20-1 and TRBJ1-6; 7 bases map to TRBD1. Germline assignment: CDR1 DFQATT and CDR2 SNEGSKA (reference sequence). The junction had 7 bases not matched to a gene; V was cut back by 0 bases and J by 5 bases. The CDR3 has 16 amino acids. The CDR3 region has the DNA TGCAGTGCTAGAGATCCCCGGACAGGAAATAATTCACCCCTCCACTTT. It encodes CSARDPRTGNNSPLHF.

To note about this clonotype: This may stem from a read error, because a much larger clone lies one nucleotide away. The chain has TRBV20-1 and TRBJ2-2; unclear D gene. Germline loops: CDR1 DFQATT, CDR2 SNEGSKA (reference sequence). The CDR3 runs 14 residues. V was trimmed by 4 bases and J by 2 bases, leaving 11 bases between them. CDR3 loop: CSAIRQINTGELFF. The CDR3 coding sequence is TGCAGTGCTATAAGGCAGATAAACACCGGGGAGCTGTTTTTT.

This clonotype occurred many times. This sequence joins TRBV7-9 and TRBJ1-5; 9 positions match TRBD1. Germline V gives CDR1 SEHNR, CDR2 FQNEAQ (reference sequence). Unmatched junction bases numbered 4, after V lost 5 bases and J lost 2 bases. This CDR3 region has 15 residues. DNA for the CDR3: TGTGCCAGCAGCCGGGACAGGGTTGGCAATCAGCCCCAGCATTTT. The encoded protein is CASSRDRVGNQPQHF.

This clonotype appeared a few times. V gene TRBV3-1 combines with J gene TRBJ2-7; no firm D call. V gave up 1 base and J gave up 3 bases, with 13 bases separating them. The CDR3 loop spans 15 amino acids. Germline lookup yields CDR1 LGHDT and CDR2 YNNKEL (reference sequence). Here the CDR3 DNA reads TGTGCCAGCAGCCAAGCTTCCCTCCCTATCTACGAGCAGTACTTC. Its translation is CASSQASLPIYEQYF.

The chain couples TRBV28 to TRBJ1-2; weak D call: TRBD1 (5 bases). V dropped 7 bases and J dropped 2 bases, with 11 bases sitting between them. In germline, CDR1 is MDHEN, CDR2 SYDVKM. The CDR3 is 13 amino acids. For the CDR3, the DNA is TGTGCCAGCATGCAGGGAGAAAACTATGGCTACACCTTC. This gives the protein CASMQGENYGYTF.

This clonotype has a count of ten or more. The CDR3 bases are TGCGCCAGCAGCCAAGGGACAGGGGCCACTGAAGCTTTCTTT. It is translated as CASSQGTGATEAFF. The chain uses TRBV5-1 and TRBJ1-1; 10 nucleotides align to TRBD1. CDR1 and CDR2 (germline): SGHRS, YFSETQ. After removal of 4 bases from V and 4 bases from J, the junction contained 4 bases not matched to a gene. The length of the CDR3 is 14 residues.

This clonotype was picked up one time. This may arise from a read error, as a much more abundant clone is one base away. Since the CDR3 does not end with the conserved phenylalanine or tryptophan, this likely comes from a read error. The CDR3 here is CASSWIDGNTEAFL. The CDR3 DNA follows: TGCGCCAGCAGCTGGATCGACGGAAACACTGAAGCTTTCCTT. The gene calls are TRBV5-1 and TRBJ1-1; the D is unclear. CDR1 SGHRS and CDR2 YFSETQ come from the germline V gene. Trimming shortened V by 3 bases and J by 2 bases, and 11 bases separated the two germline ends. There are 14 residues in the CDR3.

This sequence joins TRBV12-3 or TRBV12-4 and TRBJ2-2; possibly TRBD1 or TRBD2 for D (6 bases each). V was cut by 5 bases and J by 1 base, with 17 bases left in between. CDR3 length: 17 amino acids. This chain's CDR3 is CASSPVRGAMNTGELFF. As DNA, the CDR3 is TGTGCCAGCAGTCCAGTTAGGGGGGCAATGAACACCGGGGAGCTGTTTTTT.

This clonotype was observed many times. At one of its ends the junction is not consistent with the germline gene, which may arise from a read error. The chain combines TRBV7-3 with TRBJ2-7; no reliable D call. Germline V gene sequence: CDR1 SGHTA, CDR2 FQGTGA. This CDR3 region has 11 residues. CDR3 sequence: CASRPMYKTCF. In DNA form, the CDR3 reads TGTGCCAGCAGACCAATGTATAAGACTTGCTTC.

In this sample, this clonotype turned up many times. V usage is TRBV7-9 and J usage is TRBJ2-3; TRBD2 might be the D (5 bases). Germline V lookup: CDR1 SEHNR, CDR2 FQNEAQ (reference sequence). The CDR3 has 12 amino acids. V gave up 2 bases and J gave up 6 bases, with 6 bases separating them. The CDR3 loop reads CASSLRRDTQYF. The CDR3 bases are TGTGCCAGCAGCTTAAGGAGGGATACGCAGTATTTT.

This clonotype has a handful of counts. This chain links TRBV20-1 with TRBJ1-1, with D hard to call. CDR3 size: 14 residues. The germline V gene encodes CDR1 DFQATT and CDR2 SNEGSKA (reference sequence). Trimming cost V 3 bases and J 6 bases, with 17 bases left between them. The CDR3 DNA reads as TGCAGTGCTAGTAGAAGTGGGATTCGGGCTGAAGCTTTCTTT. As protein: CSASRSGIRAEAFF.

With respect to this clonotype: A much larger clone is a single base away; this may be a read error. The CDR3 loop is CASSHSGEYNEQFF. The CDR3 DNA reads as TGTGCCAGCAGTCATAGCGGGGAATACAATGAGCAGTTCTTC. The chain has TRBV6-2 or TRBV6-3 and TRBJ2-1, with TRBD2 matching 8 bases. This CDR3 has 14 residues. V lost 5 bases to trimming and J lost 4 bases; unmatched junction nucleotides: 4. Germline loops: CDR1 MNHEY, CDR2 SVGEGT.

This clonotype turned up a few times. The chain couples TRBV29-1 to TRBJ2-4; D not resolved. Trimming shortened V by 0 bases and J by 11 bases, and 5 bases separated the two germline ends. This CDR3 spans 10 amino acids. The germline CDR1 and CDR2 sequences are SQVTM and ANQGSEA. The chain's CDR3 is CSVEEGLQYF. The CDR3 DNA reads as TGCAGCGTTGAAGAGGGCCTTCAGTACTTC. Drawing the rest from reference TRBV29-1 and TRBJ2-4, the complete variable domain is SAVISQKPSRDICQRGTSLTIQCQVDSQVTMMFWYRQQPGQSLTLIATANQGSEATYESGFVIDKFPISRPNLTFSTLTVSNMSPEDSSIYLCSVEEGLQYFGAGTRLSVL.

This clonotype was counted only a few times. The V call is TRBV29-1, the J call TRBJ2-3, with D possibly matching TRBD2 (6 bases). The CDR3 length is 13 residues. V lost 4 bases and J 3 bases, leaving 11 bases between the germline ends. CDR1 is SQVTM, CDR2 ANQGSEA, per germline. CDR3 region: CSVGGLVTDTQYF. For the CDR3, the DNA is TGCAGCGTTGGGGGACTTGTTACAGATACGCAGTATTTT.

A few counts support this clonotype. The chain is built from TRBV11-2 and TRBJ2-1, with TRBD2 matching 13 bases. The trim removed 5 bases at V and 8 bases at J, leaving 9 bases unmatched. In germline, CDR1 is SGHAT, CDR2 FQNNGV. This CDR3 is built from 16 residues. The CDR3 here is CASSKTGLAGSDEQFF. Written as DNA, the CDR3 is TGTGCCAGCAGCAAGACGGGACTAGCGGGGTCGGATGAGCAGTTCTTC.

This clonotype was detected many times. The chain links TRBV7-2 to TRBJ2-3, with D unresolved. Between the trimmed V and J ends, which lost 5 bases and 1 base, there was a span of 16 bases. Germline lookup yields CDR1 SGHTA and CDR2 FQGNSA. The CDR3 loop spans 16 amino acids. CDR3 DNA sequence: TGTGCCAGCAGCCGTGAAACAAGACCCGGCACAGATACGCAGTATTTT. This encodes CASSRETRPGTDTQYF.

This clonotype was counted between two and nine times. The J gene is TRBJ1-1, the V gene TRBV6-5, with D possibly matching TRBD1 (5 bases). Germline V gives CDR1 MNHEY, CDR2 SVGAGI. The CDR3 spans 14 residues. V dropped 10 bases and J dropped 1 base, with 16 bases sitting between them. This chain's CDR3 is CATREGPANTEAFF. Written as DNA, the CDR3 is TGTGCCACCCGAGAGGGACCCGCGAACACTGAAGCTTTCTTT.